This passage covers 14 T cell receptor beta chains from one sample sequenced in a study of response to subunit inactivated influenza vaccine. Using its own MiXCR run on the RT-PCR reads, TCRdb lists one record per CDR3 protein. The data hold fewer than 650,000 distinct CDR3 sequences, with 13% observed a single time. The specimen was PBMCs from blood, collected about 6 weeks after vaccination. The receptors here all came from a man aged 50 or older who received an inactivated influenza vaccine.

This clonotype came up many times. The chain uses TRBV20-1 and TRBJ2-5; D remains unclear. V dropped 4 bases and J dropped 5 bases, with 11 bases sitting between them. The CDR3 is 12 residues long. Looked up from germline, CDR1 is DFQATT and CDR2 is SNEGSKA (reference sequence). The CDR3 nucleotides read TGCAGTGCTACTGGACCCGCGGAGACCCAGTACTTC. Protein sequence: CSATGPAETQYF.

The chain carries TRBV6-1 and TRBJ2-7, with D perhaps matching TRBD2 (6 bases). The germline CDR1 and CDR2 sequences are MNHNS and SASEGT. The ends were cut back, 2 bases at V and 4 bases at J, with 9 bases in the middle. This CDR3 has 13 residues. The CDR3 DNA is TGTGCCAGCAGTGAAAGGGAGGCATACGAGCAGTACTTC. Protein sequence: CASSEREAYEQYF.

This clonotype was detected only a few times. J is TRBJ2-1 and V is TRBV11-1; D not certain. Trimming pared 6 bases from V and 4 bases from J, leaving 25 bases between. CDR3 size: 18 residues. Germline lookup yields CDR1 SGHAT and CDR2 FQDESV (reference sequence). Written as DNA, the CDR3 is TGTGCCAGCAGACCCCAGACTTGGTCCCCTCCCTTTTACAATGAGCAGTTCTTC. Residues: CASRPQTWSPPFYNEQFF.

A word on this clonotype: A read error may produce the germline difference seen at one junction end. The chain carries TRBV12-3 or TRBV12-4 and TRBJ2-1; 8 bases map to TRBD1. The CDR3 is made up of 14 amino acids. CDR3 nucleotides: TGTGCCTGCAGTCCCGCGGACAGGGTTGATGAGCAGTTCTTC. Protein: CACSPADRVDEQFF.

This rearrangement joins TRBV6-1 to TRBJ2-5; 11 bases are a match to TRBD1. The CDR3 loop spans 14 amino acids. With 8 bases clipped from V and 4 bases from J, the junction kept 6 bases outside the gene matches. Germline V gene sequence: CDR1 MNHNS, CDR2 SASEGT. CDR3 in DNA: TGTGCCAGCGAGAGGGGACAGGGGGTAGAGACCCAGTACTTC. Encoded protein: CASERGQGVETQYF.

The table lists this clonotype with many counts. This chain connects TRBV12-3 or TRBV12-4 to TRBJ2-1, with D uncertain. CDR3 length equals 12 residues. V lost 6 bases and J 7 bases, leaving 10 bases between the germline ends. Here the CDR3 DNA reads TGTGCCAGCAGCCCTCAAGGGAATGAGCAGTTCTTC. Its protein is CASSPQGNEQFF.

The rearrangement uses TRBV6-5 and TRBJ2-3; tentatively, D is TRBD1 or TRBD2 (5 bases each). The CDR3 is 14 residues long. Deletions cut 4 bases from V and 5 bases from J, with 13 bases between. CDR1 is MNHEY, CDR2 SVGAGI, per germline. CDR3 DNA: TGTGCCAGCAGTTTGGGACCCGCGGTAGATACGCAGTATTTT. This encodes CASSLGPAVDTQYF.

In nucleotides, the CDR3 is TGCAGTGCTAGAGGGGGGGGGGACCCCAAAAACATTCAGTACTTC. It yields the protein CSARGGGDPKNIQYF. This chain links TRBV20-1 with TRBJ2-4, with 7 bases matching TRBD2. Germline V CDR1 and CDR2: DFQATT, SNEGSKA (reference sequence). CDR3 length: 15 residues. V shed 1 base, J shed 2 bases, and the junction held 5 bases outside the gene matches.

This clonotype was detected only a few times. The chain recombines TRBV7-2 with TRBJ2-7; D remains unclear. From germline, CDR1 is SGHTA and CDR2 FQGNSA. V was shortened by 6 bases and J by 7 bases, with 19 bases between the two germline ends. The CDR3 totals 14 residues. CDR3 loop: CASSPEASPREQYF. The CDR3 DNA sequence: TGTGCCAGCAGTCCGGAAGCGTCTCCTAGGGAGCAGTACTTC.

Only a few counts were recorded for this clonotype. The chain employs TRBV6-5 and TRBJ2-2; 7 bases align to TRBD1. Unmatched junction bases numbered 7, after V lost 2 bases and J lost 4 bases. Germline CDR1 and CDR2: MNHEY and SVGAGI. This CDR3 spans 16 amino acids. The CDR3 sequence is CASSYRGAGGTGELFF. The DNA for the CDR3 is TGTGCCAGCAGTTACAGGGGTGCAGGGGGCACCGGGGAGCTGTTTTTT.

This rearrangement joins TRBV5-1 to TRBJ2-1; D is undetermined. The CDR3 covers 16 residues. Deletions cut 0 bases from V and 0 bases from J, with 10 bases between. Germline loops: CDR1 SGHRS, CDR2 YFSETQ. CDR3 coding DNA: TGCGCCAGCAGCTTGGATCAGTCGAGCTCCTACAATGAGCAGTTCTTC. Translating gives CASSLDQSSSYNEQFF.

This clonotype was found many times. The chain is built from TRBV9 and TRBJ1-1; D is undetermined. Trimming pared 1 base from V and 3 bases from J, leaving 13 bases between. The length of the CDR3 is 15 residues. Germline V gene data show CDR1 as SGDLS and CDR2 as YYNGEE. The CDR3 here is CASSVSAIMDTEAFF. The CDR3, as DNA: TGTGCCAGCAGCGTATCGGCCATCATGGACACTGAAGCTTTCTTT.

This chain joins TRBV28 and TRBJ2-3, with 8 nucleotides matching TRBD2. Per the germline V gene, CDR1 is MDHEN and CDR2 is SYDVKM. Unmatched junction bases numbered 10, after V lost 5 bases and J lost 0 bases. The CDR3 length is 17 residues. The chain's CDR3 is CASSPRVSGDSTDTQYF. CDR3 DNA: TGTGCCAGCAGTCCCCGTGTTAGCGGGGACAGCACAGATACGCAGTATTTT.

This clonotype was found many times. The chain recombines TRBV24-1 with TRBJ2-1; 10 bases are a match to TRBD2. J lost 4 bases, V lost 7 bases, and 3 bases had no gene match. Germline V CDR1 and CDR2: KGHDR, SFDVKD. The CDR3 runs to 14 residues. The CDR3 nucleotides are TGTGCCACCAGGGGTAGCGGGAGGTACAATGAGCAGTTCTTC. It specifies CATRGSGRYNEQFF.